This T cell receptor (beta chain) was sequenced for a study of CD8+ T cells in alopecia areata (dated by TCRdb to 2016 to 2019). Broadly, across the study: The treated patients took part in an open-label pilot trial in which moderate-to-severe alopecia areata was treated with oral tofacitinib at 5 to 10 mg twice daily. Patients received tofacitinib for 6 to 18 months and were then followed off drug for 6 months to check for delayed response and recurrence. High-throughput TCRbeta sequencing was used to examine T cell clonal expansion in alopecia areata in both the C3H/HeJ mouse model and human patients. On the human side, TCRbeta sequencing was run on scalp tissue and on sorted CD4+ and CD8+ peripheral blood T cells from healthy controls and from alopecia areata patients with either patchy or totalis/universalis disease. Biopsies were taken from tofacitinib-treated patients at baseline and again at 4 and 24 weeks into treatment, and several of those patients also had a later scalp biopsy. Scalp clonality was compared among normal scalp (n=4), patchy alopecia areata scalp (n=8), and alopecia totalis/universalis scalp (n=8). RNA was obtained with the PAXgene miRNA kit for fixed scalp, the miRNeasy kit for PBMCs, and the RNeasy kit for mouse skin. Amplification of TCRbeta CDR3 regions was done by immunoSEQ multiplex PCR using 35 Vbeta forward primers and 13 Jbeta reverse primers. Overall results and qualifications from the work: TCR sequences shared between patients were less clear than in mice, possibly partly because of HLA diversity in the patient population. Lesional scalp, especially in alopecia totalis/universalis, showed higher clonality and more expanded CD8+ clones than normal scalp, suggesting antigenic drive. Scalp TCR repertoire analysis is complicated because resident alphabeta T cells in normal human skin are also sequenced, whereas mouse skin is dominated by gammadelta T cells.

Receptor libraries were prepared by the immunoSEQ multiplex PCR assay. RNA was extracted from all samples and reverse transcribed into cDNA, which served as template for TCR sequencing. SuperScript III was used to make first-strand cDNA, primed with a 2:1 mix of oligo-dT and random hexamers. A synthetic immune receptor repertoire was used to gauge amplification bias, and whatever bias remained was removed computationally. Under the source paper's analysis protocol: After raw reads were preprocessed to remove errors, the CDR3 was defined following IMGT conventions as running from the conserved cysteine to phenylalanine. Clonality was computed as 1 minus the Shannon entropy, with the entropy normalized by log2 of the number of productive unique TCRs. CD4 or CD8 identity of scalp clones was inferred by cross-referencing scalp TCRbeta sequences with sorted blood CD4 and CD8 repertoires. The immuneACCESS repertoire file appears here via TCRdb, limited to in-frame rearrangements. These files lack a portion of the clones; in checked studies, under half of the deficit traces to unresolved V genes, and the cause of the others is not known. The V and J calls and clone size come from that table; D and trimming were worked out from the DNA. This sample gives some 120,000 clones in total; 50% to 60% of them show up just once. The top ten clones comprise 3.5% to 5.5% of the sample.

This sample's time point label indicates: baseline before oral tofacitinib. Peripheral blood and lesional scalp punch biopsies were obtained from patients with alopecia areata. PBMCs were separated by density centrifugation and stained for CD3, CD4 and CD8, after which CD4+ and CD8+ T cells were sorted on a FACSAria. A word on this clone: Its antigen specificity is not known. No base qualities exist here, and no much larger clone lies one base off it.

From the cysteine through the phenylalanine, the CDR3 covers 13 amino acids. Solely the CDR3 DNA is kept, with 39 bases framed from the first base. Via the germline V gene, CDR1 is KGHSH and CDR2 LQKENI. V sheds 6 bases and J sheds 2 bases, leaving 10 bases between their ends. The TCR originated in a human donor with alopecia areata. Rearrangement joined TRBV18 to TRBJ2-5, with an unclear D gene assignment. Material: CD4+ T cells sorted from blood, obtained at week 0. The DNA sequence is as follows: TGTGCCAGCTCCCTCGCACGGCAAGAGACCCAGTACTTC. Its translation is CASSLARQETQYF.